A selection of T cell receptor beta chains follows, all from one sample in a study of OX40 agonist ivuxolimab in advanced cancers. The data were produced by immunoSEQ multiplex PCR, yet TCRdb's version contains in-frame clones alone and is incomplete. This table holds approximately 39,000 clones, more than 70% found once. Sample: CD4+ or CD8+ T cells sorted from blood, taken in a trial of the OX40 agonist ivuxolimab. The receptors shown here come from an adult with an advanced solid tumor such as melanoma, head and neck, liver or kidney cancer. Both conserved end residues are part of each CDR3. Each record gives: J gene, clone size, D gene, V gene, CDR3 protein, CDR3 DNA. The D gene is left open where the match is weak. Not all rows give a size; the values are once, few, many and, for expanded clones, a class.

J: TRBJ2-2
size: -
D: -
V: TRBV6-5
CDR3: CASTPSPIGGGELFF
DNA: TGTGCCAGCACCCCAAGCCCGATTGGGGGCGGGGAGCTGTTTTTT

J: TRBJ2-3
size: -
D: TRBD2
V: TRBV27
CDR3: CASSLDQRERNLAQYF
DNA: TGTGCCAGCAGTTTGGACCAGCGGGAGAGGAACTTGGCGCAGTATTTT

J: TRBJ2-7
size: -
D: TRBD2
V: TRBV4-2
CDR3: CASSQRLVGLAVYEQYF
DNA: TGTGCCAGCAGCCAACGTTTAGTCGGACTAGCGGTTTACGAGCAGTACTTC

J: TRBJ2-5
size: few
D: -
V: TRBV7-3
CDR3: CASSSTGGSGTQYF
DNA: TGTGCCAGCAGCTCCACTGGGGGGTCCGGGACCCAGTACTTC

J: TRBJ1-1
size: -
D: -
V: TRBV6-5
CDR3: CASSYSSNTEAFF
DNA: TGTGCCAGCAGTTACTCGTCGAACACTGAAGCTTTCTTT

J: TRBJ1-5
size: -
D: TRBD1
V: TRBV19
CDR3: CASSIDGPGQGLGQPQHF
DNA: TGTGCCAGTAGTATAGATGGACCGGGACAGGGGTTGGGTCAGCCCCAGCATTTT

J: TRBJ2-1
size: once
D: TRBD2
V: TRBV2
CDR3: CASSEVGREATYNEQFF
DNA: TGTGCCAGCAGTGAAGTGGGTCGGGAGGCTACCTACAATGAGCAGTTCTTC

J: TRBJ1-1
size: few
D: -
V: TRBV5-1
CDR3: CASSLAEGLNTEAFF
DNA: TGCGCCAGCAGCTTGGCTGAGGGCCTGAACACTGAAGCTTTCTTT

J: TRBJ2-1
size: -
D: -
V: TRBV28
CDR3: CASSLRPIYNEQFF
DNA: TGTGCCAGCAGTTTAAGGCCAATCTACAATGAGCAGTTCTTC

J: TRBJ2-1
size: few
D: -
V: TRBV6-5
CDR3: CASSPGLAYNEQFF
DNA: TGTGCCAGCAGCCCCGGACTGGCCTACAATGAGCAGTTCTTC

J: TRBJ2-7
size: -
D: -
V: TRBV9
CDR3: CASSSRFSPDEQYF
DNA: TGTGCCAGCAGCTCCCGGTTTAGCCCCGACGAGCAGTACTTC

J: TRBJ2-5
size: once
D: -
V: TRBV27
CDR3: CASSLYLRASETQYF
DNA: TGTGCCAGCAGTTTATATTTAAGAGCCTCTGAGACCCAGTACTTC

J: TRBJ1-1
size: -
D: -
V: TRBV27
CDR3: CASSPYYRPSSEAFF
DNA: TGTGCCAGCAGTCCTTACTACCGCCCTTCCTCAGAAGCTTTCTTT

J: TRBJ2-7
size: -
D: TRBD2
V: TRBV7-6
CDR3: CASSFSVAGVHEQYF
DNA: TGTGCCAGCAGCTTTTCGGTAGCGGGAGTCCACGAGCAGTACTTC

J: TRBJ1-5
size: -
D: TRBD1
V: TRBV7-8
CDR3: CASSFDREGQPQHF
DNA: TGTGCCAGCAGCTTTGACAGGGAAGGGCAGCCCCAGCATTTT

J: TRBJ1-2
size: -
D: TRBD1
V: TRBV10-3
CDR3: CAISAGQGLYYGYTF
DNA: TGTGCCATCAGTGCGGGACAGGGTCTCTACTATGGCTACACCTTC

J: TRBJ2-7
size: -
D: -
V: TRBV7-9
CDR3: CTSSSTKGVYEQYF
DNA: TGTACCAGCAGCTCGACAAAGGGGGTCTACGAGCAGTACTTC

J: TRBJ1-3
size: -
D: TRBD1
V: TRBV5-6
CDR3: CASSVLGQGLYSGNTIYF
DNA: TGTGCCAGCAGCGTACTGGGACAGGGGTTATACTCTGGAAACACCATATATTTT

J: TRBJ2-3
size: -
D: -
V: TRBV9
CDR3: CASSAPAGTDTQYF
DNA: TGTGCCAGCAGCGCCCCAGCAGGGACAGATACGCAGTATTTT

J: TRBJ2-1
size: -
D: -
V: TRBV23-1
CDR3: CASSQTRTGWSYNEQFF
DNA: TGCGCCAGCAGTCAAACCCGCACAGGGTGGTCCTACAATGAGCAGTTCTTC

J: TRBJ2-7
size: -
D: -
V: TRBV25-1
CDR3: CASSEFYYEQYF
DNA: TGTGCCAGCAGTGAATTTTACTACGAGCAGTACTTC

J: TRBJ2-7
size: -
D: TRBD1
V: TRBV5-4
CDR3: CASSLVGTGEIEQYF
DNA: TGTGCCAGCAGCTTGGTAGGGACAGGGGAGATCGAGCAGTACTTC

J: TRBJ2-1
size: -
D: -
V: TRBV13
CDR3: CASSLGRIGLYNEQFF
DNA: TGTGCCAGCAGCTTAGGCCGGATCGGACTTTACAATGAGCAGTTCTTC

J: TRBJ2-5
size: -
D: -
V: TRBV7-6
CDR3: CASANSGAETQYF
DNA: TGTGCCAGCGCCAACTCAGGAGCTGAGACCCAGTACTTC

J: TRBJ1-1
size: -
D: -
V: TRBV28
CDR3: CASSRPATLTEAFF
DNA: TGTGCCAGCAGTCGACCCGCGACTCTCACTGAAGCTTTCTTT

J: TRBJ2-1
size: -
D: -
V: TRBV7-9
CDR3: CASSSPAGEQFF
DNA: TGTGCCAGCAGCTCCCCCGCTGGGGAGCAGTTCTTC

J: TRBJ2-5
size: -
D: TRBD2
V: TRBV7-2
CDR3: CASSPSLAGTEETQYF
DNA: TGTGCCAGCAGCCCATCACTAGCGGGAACGGAGGAGACCCAGTACTTC

J: TRBJ2-1
size: -
D: TRBD2
V: TRBV19
CDR3: CASSLLAGGYNEQFF
DNA: TGTGCCAGTAGTTTACTAGCGGGAGGTTACAATGAGCAGTTCTTC

J: TRBJ2-7
size: -
D: -
V: TRBV4-2
CDR3: CASSQVGLAPVYEQYF
DNA: TGTGCCAGCAGCCAAGTGGGGCTAGCCCCAGTCTACGAGCAGTACTTC

J: TRBJ2-3
size: -
D: -
V: TRBV5-1
CDR3: CASSLVQPRPDTQYF
DNA: TGCGCCAGCAGCTTGGTACAGCCCAGGCCAGATACGCAGTATTTT

J: TRBJ1-1
size: -
D: TRBD1
V: TRBV7-8
CDR3: CASSLGGQGNTEAFF
DNA: TGTGCCAGCAGCTTAGGCGGACAGGGGAACACTGAAGCTTTCTTT

J: TRBJ1-1
size: -
D: -
V: TRBV27
CDR3: CASSLQGMNTEAFF
DNA: TGTGCCAGCAGTTTACAGGGGATGAACACTGAAGCTTTCTTT

J: TRBJ2-7
size: -
D: TRBD1
V: TRBV27
CDR3: CASSFGDRVGEQYF
DNA: TGTGCCAGCAGTTTCGGGGACAGAGTCGGCGAGCAGTACTTC